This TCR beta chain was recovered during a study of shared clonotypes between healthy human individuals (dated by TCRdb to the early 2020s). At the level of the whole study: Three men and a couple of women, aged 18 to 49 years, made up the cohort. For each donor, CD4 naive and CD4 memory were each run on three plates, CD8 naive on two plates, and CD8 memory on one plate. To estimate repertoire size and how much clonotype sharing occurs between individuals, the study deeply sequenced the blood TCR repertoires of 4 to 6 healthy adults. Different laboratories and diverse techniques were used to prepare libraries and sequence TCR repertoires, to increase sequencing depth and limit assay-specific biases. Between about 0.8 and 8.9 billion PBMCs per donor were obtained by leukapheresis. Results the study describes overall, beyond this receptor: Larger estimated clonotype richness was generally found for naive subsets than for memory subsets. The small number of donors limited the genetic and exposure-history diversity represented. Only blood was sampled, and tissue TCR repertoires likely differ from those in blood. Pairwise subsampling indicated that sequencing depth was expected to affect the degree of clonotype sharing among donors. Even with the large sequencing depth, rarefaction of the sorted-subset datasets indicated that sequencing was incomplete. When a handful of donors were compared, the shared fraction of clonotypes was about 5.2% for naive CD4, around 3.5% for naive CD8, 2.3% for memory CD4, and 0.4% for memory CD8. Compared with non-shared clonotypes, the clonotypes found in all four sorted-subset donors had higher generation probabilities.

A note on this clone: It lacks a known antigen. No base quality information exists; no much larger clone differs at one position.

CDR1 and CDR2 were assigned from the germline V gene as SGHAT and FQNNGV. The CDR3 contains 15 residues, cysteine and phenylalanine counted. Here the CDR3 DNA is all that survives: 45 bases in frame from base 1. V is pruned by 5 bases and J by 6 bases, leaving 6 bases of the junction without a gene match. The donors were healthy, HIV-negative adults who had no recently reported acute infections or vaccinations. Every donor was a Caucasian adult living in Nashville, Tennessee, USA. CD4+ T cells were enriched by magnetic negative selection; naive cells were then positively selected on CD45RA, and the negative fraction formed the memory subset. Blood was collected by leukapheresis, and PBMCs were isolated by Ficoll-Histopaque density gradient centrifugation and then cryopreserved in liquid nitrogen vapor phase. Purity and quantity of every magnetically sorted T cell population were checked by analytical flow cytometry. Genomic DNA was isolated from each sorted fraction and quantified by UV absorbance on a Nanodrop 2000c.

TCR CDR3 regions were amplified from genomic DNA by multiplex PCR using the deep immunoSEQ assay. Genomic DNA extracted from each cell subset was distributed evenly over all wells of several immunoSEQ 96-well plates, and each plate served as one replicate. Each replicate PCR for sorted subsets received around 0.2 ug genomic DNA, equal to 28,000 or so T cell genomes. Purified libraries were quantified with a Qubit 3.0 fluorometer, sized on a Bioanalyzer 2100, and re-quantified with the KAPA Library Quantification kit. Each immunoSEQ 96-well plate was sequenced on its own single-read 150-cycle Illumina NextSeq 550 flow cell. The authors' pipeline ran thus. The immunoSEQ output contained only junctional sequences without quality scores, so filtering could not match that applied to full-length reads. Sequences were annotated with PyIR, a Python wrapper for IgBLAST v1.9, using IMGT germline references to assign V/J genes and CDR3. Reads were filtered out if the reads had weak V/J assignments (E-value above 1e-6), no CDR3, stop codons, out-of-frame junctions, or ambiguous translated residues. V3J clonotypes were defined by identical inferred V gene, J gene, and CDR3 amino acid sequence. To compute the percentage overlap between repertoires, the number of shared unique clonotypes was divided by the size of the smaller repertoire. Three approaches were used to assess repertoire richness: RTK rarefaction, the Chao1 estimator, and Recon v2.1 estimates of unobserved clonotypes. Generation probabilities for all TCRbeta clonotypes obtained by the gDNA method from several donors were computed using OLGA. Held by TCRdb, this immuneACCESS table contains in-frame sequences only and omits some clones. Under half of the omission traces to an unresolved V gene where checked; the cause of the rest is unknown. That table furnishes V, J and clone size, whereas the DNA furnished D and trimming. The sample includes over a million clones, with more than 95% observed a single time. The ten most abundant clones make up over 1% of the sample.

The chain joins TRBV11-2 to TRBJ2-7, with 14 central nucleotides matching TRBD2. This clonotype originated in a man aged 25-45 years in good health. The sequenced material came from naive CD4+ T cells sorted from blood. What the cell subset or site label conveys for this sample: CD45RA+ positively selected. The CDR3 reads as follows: CASSQGLAGVGEQYF. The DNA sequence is TGTGCCAGCAGCCAGGGACTAGCGGGAGTAGGCGAGCAGTACTTC.